A selection of T cell receptor beta chains follows, all from one sample in a study of T cells in narcolepsy. Assay: immunoSEQ multiplex PCR; the TCRdb copy retains only in-frame clones and omits some. Among 25,000 to 35,000 clones listed, 79% were seen once. Material for sequencing was memory (CD45RA-) CD4+ T cells from blood. The receptor set was obtained from a human donor in good health. Each CDR3 is given with its conserved first and last residue. D genes are given only for firm matches. Not all rows give a size; the values are once, few, many and, for expanded clones, a class.

d_gene	abundance	v_gene	j_gene	CDR3nt	CDR3aa
-	few	TRBV27	TRBJ1-5	TGTGCCAGCAAAAGGGATTTTAATCAGCCCCAGCATTTT	CASKRDFNQPQHF
-	-	TRBV6-5	TRBJ2-4	TGTGCCAGCCGCGAGGGACCAGCCAAAAACATTCAGTACTTC	CASREGPAKNIQYF
-	-	TRBV7-2	TRBJ1-1	TGTGCCAGCAGCTACGGATACAGGTTCTATGTGGTGAACACTGAAGCTTTCTTT	CASSYGYRFYVVNTEAFF
-	-	TRBV5-1	TRBJ2-3	TGCGCCAGCAGTTCTCAGGGGTATCAGGATACGCAGTATTTT	CASSSQGYQDTQYF
-	-	TRBV11-2	TRBJ1-2	TGTGCCAGCAGCTTAACGCAGGAAGGCGGCTACACCTTC	CASSLTQEGGYTF
-	-	TRBV18	TRBJ1-5	TGTGCCAGCTCACCGGGGGATGGCAATCAGCCCCAGCATTTT	CASSPGDGNQPQHF
-	-	TRBV4-2	TRBJ1-5	TGTGCCAGCAGCCAAGATGGCAGGGTGGGCCGGAATCAGCCCCAGCATTTT	CASSQDGRVGRNQPQHF
-	-	TRBV18	TRBJ1-2	TGTGCCAGCTCACCAGGGACCTATGGCTACACCTTC	CASSPGTYGYTF
TRBD2	-	TRBV6-1	TRBJ2-2	TGTGCCAGCAGTCTAGCGGGGGCCCGCACCGGGGAGCTGTTTTTT	CASSLAGARTGELFF
-	once	TRBV11-2	TRBJ1-2	TGTGCCAGCAGCTTGTCAGCAGGGGTCTATGGCTACACCTTC	CASSLSAGVYGYTF